The rows below give T cell receptor beta chains drawn from one sample of a study of OX40 agonist ivuxolimab in advanced cancers. Sequencing was performed with immunoSEQ multiplex PCR; in TCRdb, only in-frame clones are kept and a portion is missing. The sample comprises 55,000 to 70,000 clones, roughly 83% of which are singletons, and about 2.7% rests with the top ten. The sequencing used CD4+ or CD8+ T cells sorted from blood, collected in a trial of the OX40 agonist ivuxolimab. The receptors stem from an adult with an advanced solid tumor such as melanoma, head and neck, liver or kidney cancer. Each CDR3 is given with its conserved first and last residue. A D gene is named only where the DNA matches it firmly. Clone size is stated in some rows and not others, as once, few, many or a class when expanded.

v_gene	abundance	d_gene	len	j_gene	CDR3nt	CDR3aa
TRBV6-5	once	TRBD2	13	TRBJ2-1	TGTGCCAGCCAAACTAGCGCAAACAATGAGCAGTTCTTC	CASQTSANNEQFF
TRBV6-5	.	.	12	TRBJ1-2	TGTGCCAGCAGTTACGATCACTATGGCTACACCTTC	CASSYDHYGYTF
TRBV25-1	.	.	12	TRBJ1-2	TGTGCCAGCAGCGATCCGACAAATGGCTACACCTTC	CASSDPTNGYTF
TRBV9	.	TRBD1	17	TRBJ2-2	TGTGCCAGCAGCGCAGATCCCGGGACAGGGTATAGCGGGGAGCTGTTTTTT	CASSADPGTGYSGELFF
TRBV30	.	.	14	TRBJ2-7	TGTGCCTGGGGGGCGGCTGGGGGGACCCACGAGCAGTACTTC	CAWGAAGGTHEQYF
TRBV5-1	.	.	12	TRBJ2-7	TGCGCCAGCAGCTTACAGGGCTACGAGCAGTACTTC	CASSLQGYEQYF
TRBV30	.	TRBD1	15	TRBJ1-1	TGTGCCTGGAGTCCCAAGACAGGGGGCTTCACTGAAGCTTTCTTT	CAWSPKTGGFTEAFF
TRBV2	.	.	13	TRBJ2-3	TGTGCCAGCAGGGGCCTCCTGACAGATACGCAGTATTTT	CASRGLLTDTQYF
TRBV6-5	.	.	16	TRBJ1-4	TGTGCCAGCAGTTACAGACTTGGGTTAGGGGACGAAAAACTGTTTTTT	CASSYRLGLGDEKLFF
TRBV11-2	few	.	18	TRBJ2-2	TGTGCCAGCAACTTGGGGAAGTGGGGTGAGGATGACACCGGGGAGCTGTTTTTT	CASNLGKWGEDDTGELFF
TRBV19	.	.	16	TRBJ1-1	TGTGCCAGTAGTATTCTCAAGGGGGGCGCTTACACTGAAGCTTTCTTT	CASSILKGGAYTEAFF
TRBV5-1	.	TRBD1	17	TRBJ2-6	TGCGCCAGCAGCTTGGTGGAAGGGGGCGCTGGGGCCAACGTCCTGACTTTC	CASSLVEGGAGANVLTF
TRBV6-4	.	.	16	TRBJ2-7	TGTGCCAGCAGTGACTCGAAACAGGGCCCCGACTACGAGCAGTACTTC	CASSDSKQGPDYEQYF
TRBV7-8	.	.	15	TRBJ2-5	TGTGCCAGCAGCTCTCTGGGGGTCGGGCAAGAGACCCAGTACTTC	CASSSLGVGQETQYF
TRBV4-3	.	TRBD1	15	TRBJ1-5	TGCGCCAGCAGCCAAGATCGGACAGGGCCTCAGCCCCAGCATTTT	CASSQDRTGPQPQHF
TRBV6-1	few	TRBD2	14	TRBJ2-5	TGTGCCAGCAGTTTCCGCGGGGGGAGGGAGACCCAGTACTTC	CASSFRGGRETQYF
TRBV5-1	.	.	14	TRBJ1-1	TGCGCCAGCAGCTTGGCTGGGGCGGACACTGAAGCTTTCTTT	CASSLAGADTEAFF
TRBV6-1	.	TRBD2	13	TRBJ2-1	TGTGCCAGCAAACTAGCGGGGGTGGTTGAGCAGTTCTTC	CASKLAGVVEQFF
TRBV15	.	.	15	TRBJ2-2	TGTGCCACCGGGAGAATGGCAGCGTCCACCGGGGAGCTGTTTTTT	CATGRMAASTGELFF
TRBV27	.	.	15	TRBJ2-5	TGTGCCAGCAGCTTTCGACAGGGAGGGATCGGGACCCAGTACTTC	CASSFRQGGIGTQYF
TRBV6-5	once	TRBD1	14	TRBJ1-2	TGTGCCAGCAGTTACTACGGACAGGGGAATGGCTACACCTTC	CASSYYGQGNGYTF
TRBV7-2	.	.	13	TRBJ1-2	TGTGCCAGCAGCTTAGCGCAGGGTCGGGGCTACACCTTC	CASSLAQGRGYTF
TRBV4-3	.	TRBD1	19	TRBJ1-6	TGCGCCAGCAGCCAAGAAAGGACAGGACTAAGCTCCTATAATTCACCCCTCCACTTT	CASSQERTGLSSYNSPLHF
TRBV6-1	few	.	14	TRBJ2-1	TGTGCCAGCAGTGCGGTTAATACCTACAATGAGCAGTTCTTC	CASSAVNTYNEQFF
TRBV28	.	TRBD1	15	TRBJ1-2	TGTGCCAGCCAGCCCGGGACAGGGTTTAACTATGGCTACACCTTC	CASQPGTGFNYGYTF
TRBV4-2	.	.	16	TRBJ2-3	TGTGCCAGCAGCCAAGGAGGGACCCCCTTCACAGATACGCAGTATTTT	CASSQGGTPFTDTQYF
TRBV15	.	.	16	TRBJ2-5	TGTGCCACCAGCGAAGGGACTCACTACCCCCAAGAGACCCAGTACTTC	CATSEGTHYPQETQYF
TRBV18	.	.	17	TRBJ1-5	TGTGCCAGCTCACCAGTGCCAGGGGAATATAGCAATCAGCCCCAGCATTTT	CASSPVPGEYSNQPQHF
TRBV5-6	few	.	16	TRBJ1-5	TGTGCCAGCAGCTTGGGACCGAGTGTAGACTATCAGCCCCAGCATTTT	CASSLGPSVDYQPQHF
TRBV4-1	.	.	15	TRBJ1-4	TGCGCCAGCAGCCAAGGGTACCTCTCTAATGAAAAACTGTTTTTT	CASSQGYLSNEKLFF
TRBV29-1	.	TRBD2	14	TRBJ2-2	TGCAGCGCCTCGGGACTACAGAACACCGGGGAGCTGTTTTTT	CSASGLQNTGELFF
TRBV7-9	.	.	13	TRBJ2-7	TGTGCCAGCAGCTTAGGGGGAGAGTACGAGCAGTACTTC	CASSLGGEYEQYF
TRBV4-2	.	TRBD2	16	TRBJ2-3	TGTGCCAGCAGCCAAGATACGGGGGGGGTCACAGATACGCAGTATTTT	CASSQDTGGVTDTQYF
TRBV7-2	few	.	12	TRBJ1-1	TGTGCCAGCAGCTTGATGAGCACTGAAGCTTTCTTT	CASSLMSTEAFF
TRBV5-4	.	.	13	TRBJ1-1	TGTGCCAGCAGCTTGGCAGGCCTGGGGGGGGCTTTCTTT	CASSLAGLGGAFF
TRBV18	.	.	14	TRBJ1-5	TGTGCCAGCTCCCCAGTAGGGGTCGATCAGCCCCAGCATTTT	CASSPVGVDQPQHF
TRBV11-2	.	TRBD1	15	TRBJ2-1	TGTGCCAGCAGCTGGCTACAGGGGGTCAGAAATGAGCAGTTCTTC	CASSWLQGVRNEQFF
TRBV7-9	.	.	13	TRBJ1-2	TGTGCCAGCAGCCTTGGGACGGGGTACGGCTACACCTTC	CASSLGTGYGYTF
TRBV18	.	TRBD2	16	TRBJ2-1	TGTGCCAGCTCACGAGCCGGGACTAGCGGCTACAATGAGCAGTTCTTC	CASSRAGTSGYNEQFF
TRBV7-7	.	.	15	TRBJ2-5	TGTGCTAGCAGCCCGACCGGGAACTTGGGGGAGACCCAGTACTTC	CASSPTGNLGETQYF